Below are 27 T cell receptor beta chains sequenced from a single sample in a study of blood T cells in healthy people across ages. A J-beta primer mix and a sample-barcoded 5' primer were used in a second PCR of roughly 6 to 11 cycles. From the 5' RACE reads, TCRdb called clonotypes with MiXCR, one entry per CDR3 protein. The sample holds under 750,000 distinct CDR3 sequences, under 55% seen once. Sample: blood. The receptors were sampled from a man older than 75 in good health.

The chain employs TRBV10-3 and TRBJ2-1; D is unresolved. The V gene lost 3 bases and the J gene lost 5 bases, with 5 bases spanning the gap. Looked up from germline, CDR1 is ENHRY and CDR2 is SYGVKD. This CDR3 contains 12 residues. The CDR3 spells CAISDSHNEQFF. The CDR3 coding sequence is TGTGCCATCAGTGATTCCCACAATGAGCAGTTCTTC.

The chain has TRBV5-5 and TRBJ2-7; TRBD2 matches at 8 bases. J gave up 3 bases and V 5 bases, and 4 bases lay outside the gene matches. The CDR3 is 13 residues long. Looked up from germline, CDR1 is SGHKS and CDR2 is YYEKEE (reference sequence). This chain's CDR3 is CASSRAGDYEQYF. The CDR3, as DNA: TGTGCCAGCAGTCGAGCGGGAGACTACGAGCAGTACTTC.

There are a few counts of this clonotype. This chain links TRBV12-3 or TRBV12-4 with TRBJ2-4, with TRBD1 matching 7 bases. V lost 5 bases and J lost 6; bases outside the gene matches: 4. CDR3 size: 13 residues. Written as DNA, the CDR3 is TGTGCCAGCAGTCCACGGACAGGAAACATTCAGTACTTC. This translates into CASSPRTGNIQYF.

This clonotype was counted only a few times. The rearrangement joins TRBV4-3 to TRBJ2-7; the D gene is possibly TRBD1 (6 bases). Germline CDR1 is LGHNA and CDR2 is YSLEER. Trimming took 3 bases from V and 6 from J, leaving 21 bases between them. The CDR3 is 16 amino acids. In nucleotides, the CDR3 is TGCGCCAGCAGCCAGGCCTTCCAGGGGCCTTTAGGCGAGCAGTACTTC. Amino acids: CASSQAFQGPLGEQYF.

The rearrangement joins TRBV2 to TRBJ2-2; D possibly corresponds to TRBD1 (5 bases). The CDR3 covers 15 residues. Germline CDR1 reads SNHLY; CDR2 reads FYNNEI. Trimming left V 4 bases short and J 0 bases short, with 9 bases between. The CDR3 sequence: CASSGGRSNTGELFF. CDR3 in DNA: TGTGCCAGCAGTGGGGGCAGGTCGAACACCGGGGAGCTGTTTTTT.

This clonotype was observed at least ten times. The DNA of the CDR3 is TGTGCCAGCAGTTACGAGGTAGCCCCACAGGAGACCCAGTACTTC. Translation: CASSYEVAPQETQYF. V gene TRBV6-6 combines with J gene TRBJ2-5; D is unclear. V dropped 2 bases and J dropped 5 bases, with 15 bases sitting between them. The germline gives CDR1 MNHNY, CDR2 SVGAGI (reference sequence). The CDR3 is 15 residues long.

In DNA form, the CDR3 reads TGCGCCAGCAGCCAAGATGCCAGGGGCCAGGGGGAAAAACTGTTTTTT. It encodes CASSQDARGQGEKLFF. The chain uses TRBV4-3 and TRBJ1-4; D might be TRBD1 (6 bases). The CDR3 extends over 16 amino acids. Germline V CDR1 and CDR2: LGHNA, YSLEER. Between the trimmed V and J ends, which lost 0 bases and 8 bases, there was a span of 16 bases.

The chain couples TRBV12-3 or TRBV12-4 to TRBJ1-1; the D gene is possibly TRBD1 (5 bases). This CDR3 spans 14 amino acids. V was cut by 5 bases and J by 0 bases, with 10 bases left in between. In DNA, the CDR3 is TGTGCCAGCAGTACGAGGGGCATGAACACTGAAGCTTTCTTT. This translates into CASSTRGMNTEAFF.

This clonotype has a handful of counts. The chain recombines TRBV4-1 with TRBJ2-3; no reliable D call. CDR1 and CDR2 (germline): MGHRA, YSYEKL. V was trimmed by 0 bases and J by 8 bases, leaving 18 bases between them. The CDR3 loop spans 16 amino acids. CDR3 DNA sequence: TGCGCCAGCAGCCAAGATCGGGCGCTCCCACCCTCTACGCAGTATTTT. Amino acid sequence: CASSQDRALPPSTQYF.

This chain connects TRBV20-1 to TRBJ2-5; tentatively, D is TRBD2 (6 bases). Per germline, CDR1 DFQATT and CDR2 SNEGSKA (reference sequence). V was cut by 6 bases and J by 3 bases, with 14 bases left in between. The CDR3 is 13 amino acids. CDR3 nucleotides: TGCAGTGCCACACCCCCGGGAGAAGAGACCCAGTACTTC. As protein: CSATPPGEETQYF.

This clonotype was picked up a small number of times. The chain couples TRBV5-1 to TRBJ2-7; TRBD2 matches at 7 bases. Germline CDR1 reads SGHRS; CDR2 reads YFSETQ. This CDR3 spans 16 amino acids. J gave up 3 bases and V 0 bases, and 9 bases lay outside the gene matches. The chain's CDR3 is CASSLEGLAARYEQYF. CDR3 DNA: TGCGCCAGCAGCTTGGAAGGGCTAGCGGCGCGCTACGAGCAGTACTTC.

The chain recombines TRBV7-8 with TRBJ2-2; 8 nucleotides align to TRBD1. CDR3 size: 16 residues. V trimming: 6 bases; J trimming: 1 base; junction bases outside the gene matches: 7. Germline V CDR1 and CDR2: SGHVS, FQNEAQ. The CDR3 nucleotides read TGTGCCAGCAGGGAGACAGGGGTCTTGAACACCGGGGAGCTGTTTTTT. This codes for CASRETGVLNTGELFF. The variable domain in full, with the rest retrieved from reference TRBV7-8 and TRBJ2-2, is GAGVSQSPRYKVAKRGQDVALRCDPISGHVSLFWYQQALGQGPEFLTYFQNEAQLDKSGLPSDRFFAERPEGSVSTLKIQRTQQEDSAVYLCASRETGVLNTGELFFGEGSRLTVL.

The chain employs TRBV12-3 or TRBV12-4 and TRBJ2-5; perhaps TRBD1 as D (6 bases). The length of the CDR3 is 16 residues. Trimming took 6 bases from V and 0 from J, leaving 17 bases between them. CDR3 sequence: CASRAVRGRYQETQYF. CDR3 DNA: TGTGCCAGCAGGGCGGTTAGGGGGAGATACCAAGAGACCCAGTACTTC.

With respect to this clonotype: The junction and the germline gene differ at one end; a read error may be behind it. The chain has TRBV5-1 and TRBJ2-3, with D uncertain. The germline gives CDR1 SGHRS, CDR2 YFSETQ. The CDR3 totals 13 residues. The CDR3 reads CASSLPYTNTQYF. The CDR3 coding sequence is TGCGCCAGCAGCTTACCCTACACAAATACGCAGTATTTT.

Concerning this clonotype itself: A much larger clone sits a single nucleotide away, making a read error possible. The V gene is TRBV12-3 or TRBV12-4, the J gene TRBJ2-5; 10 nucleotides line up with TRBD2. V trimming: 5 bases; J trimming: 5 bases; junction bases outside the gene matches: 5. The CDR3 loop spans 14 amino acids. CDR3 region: CASSPTSGDETQYF. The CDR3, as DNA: TGTGCCAGCAGTCCCACTAGCGGGGATGAGACCCAGTACTTC.

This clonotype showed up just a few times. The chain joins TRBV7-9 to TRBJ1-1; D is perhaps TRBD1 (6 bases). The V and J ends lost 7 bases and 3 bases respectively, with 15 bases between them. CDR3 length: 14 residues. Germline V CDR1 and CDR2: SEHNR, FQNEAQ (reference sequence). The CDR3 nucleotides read TGTGCCAGCACTTTAGTGGAGGGGGACACTGAAGCTTTCTTT. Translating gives CASTLVEGDTEAFF.

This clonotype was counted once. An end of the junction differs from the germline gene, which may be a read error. CDR3 coding DNA: TGCAATGCTAGAAACAGGGGGGATACGCAGTATTTT. Its translation is CNARNRGDTQYF. The chain joins TRBV20-1 to TRBJ2-3; 8 bases align to TRBD1. Germline loops: CDR1 DFQATT, CDR2 SNEGSKA (reference sequence). The CDR3 has 12 amino acids.

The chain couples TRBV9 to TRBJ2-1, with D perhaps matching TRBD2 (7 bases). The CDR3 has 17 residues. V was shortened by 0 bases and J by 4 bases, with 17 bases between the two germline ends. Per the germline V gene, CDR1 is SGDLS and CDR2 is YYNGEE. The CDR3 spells CASSVGGGGSGYNEQFF. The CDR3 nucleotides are TGTGCCAGCAGCGTAGGGGGAGGGGGGAGTGGGTACAATGAGCAGTTCTTC.

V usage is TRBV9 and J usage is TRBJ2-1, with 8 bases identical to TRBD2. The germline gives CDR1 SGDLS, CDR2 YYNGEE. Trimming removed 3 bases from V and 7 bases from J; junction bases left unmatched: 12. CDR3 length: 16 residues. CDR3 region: CASSGPGTRTSNEQFF. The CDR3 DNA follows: TGTGCCAGCAGCGGGCCCGGGACTAGGACCTCAAATGAGCAGTTCTTC.

The CDR3 DNA reads as TGCGCCAGCAGCTTGGTAGGGAACGGCGAGCAGTACTTC. Translation: CASSLVGNGEQYF. This chain joins TRBV5-1 and TRBJ2-4; no reliable D call. The J call could be wrong; TRBJ2-7 is a better fit for the DNA end. Per the germline V gene, CDR1 is SGHRS and CDR2 is YFSETQ. The CDR3 loop spans 13 amino acids.

This chain's CDR3 is CSARETGGREEQFF. The CDR3 DNA follows: TGCAGTGCTAGAGAAACGGGGGGGCGGGAAGAGCAGTTCTTC. J is TRBJ2-1 and V is TRBV20-1, with 8 bases lining up with TRBD2. CDR1 and CDR2 (germline): DFQATT, SNEGSKA (reference sequence). Trimming at V came to 0 bases and at J to 10 bases, leaving 8 bases not matched to a gene. CDR3 size: 14 residues.

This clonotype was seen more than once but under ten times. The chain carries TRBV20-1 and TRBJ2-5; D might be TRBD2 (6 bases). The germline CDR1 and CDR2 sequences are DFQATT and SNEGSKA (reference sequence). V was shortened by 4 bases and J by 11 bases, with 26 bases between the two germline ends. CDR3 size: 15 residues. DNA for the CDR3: TGCAGTGCTACAGGGACTCCGCGCACTCGTTGGGAGCAGTACTTC. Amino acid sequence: CSATGTPRTRWEQYF.

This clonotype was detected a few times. The CDR3 is CASSLASWEQFF. CDR3 in DNA: TGTGCCAGCAGCTTAGCTAGTTGGGAGCAGTTCTTC. V usage is TRBV7-8 and J usage is TRBJ2-1; D unresolved. V lost 0 bases and J lost 10, with 7 bases in between. The CDR3 loop spans 12 amino acids. Germline V CDR1 and CDR2: SGHVS, FQNEAQ.

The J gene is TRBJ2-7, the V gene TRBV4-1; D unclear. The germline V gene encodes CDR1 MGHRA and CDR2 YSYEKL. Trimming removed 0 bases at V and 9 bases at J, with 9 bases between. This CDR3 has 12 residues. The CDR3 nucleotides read TGCGCCAGCAGCCAAGATAGGAACGGGCAGTACTTC. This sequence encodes CASSQDRNGQYF.

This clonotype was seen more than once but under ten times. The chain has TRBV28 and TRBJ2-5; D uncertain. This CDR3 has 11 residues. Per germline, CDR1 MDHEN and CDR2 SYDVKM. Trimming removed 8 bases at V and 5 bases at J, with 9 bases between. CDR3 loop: CASGVGETQYF. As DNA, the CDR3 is TGTGCCAGCGGTGTGGGTGAGACCCAGTACTTC.

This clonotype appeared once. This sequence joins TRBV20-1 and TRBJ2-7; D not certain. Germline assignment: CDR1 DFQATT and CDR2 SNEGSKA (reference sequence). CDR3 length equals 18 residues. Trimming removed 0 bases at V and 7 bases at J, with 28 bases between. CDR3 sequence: CSARDLRRPPAAYNEQYF. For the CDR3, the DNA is TGCAGTGCTAGAGATCTCAGGCGGCCGCCGGCGGCCTACAATGAGCAGTACTTC.

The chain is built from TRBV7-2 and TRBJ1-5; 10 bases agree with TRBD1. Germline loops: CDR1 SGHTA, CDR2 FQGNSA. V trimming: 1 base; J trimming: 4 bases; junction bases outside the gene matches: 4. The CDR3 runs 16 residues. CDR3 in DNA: TGTGCCAGCAGCTTAGTGGGGACAGGGGAGAATCAGCCCCAGCATTTT. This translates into CASSLVGTGENQPQHF.